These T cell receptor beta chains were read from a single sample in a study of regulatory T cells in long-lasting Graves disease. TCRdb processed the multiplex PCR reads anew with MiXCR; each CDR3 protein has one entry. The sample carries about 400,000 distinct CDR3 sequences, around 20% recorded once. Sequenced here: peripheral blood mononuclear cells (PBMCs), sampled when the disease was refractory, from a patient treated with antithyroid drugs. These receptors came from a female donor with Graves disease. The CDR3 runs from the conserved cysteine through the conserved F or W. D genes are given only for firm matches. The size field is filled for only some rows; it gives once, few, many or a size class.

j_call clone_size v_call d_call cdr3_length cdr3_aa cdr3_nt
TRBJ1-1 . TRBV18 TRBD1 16 CASSLYRQGANTEAFF TGTGCCAGCTCTTTATATCGACAGGGGGCGAACACTGAAGCTTTCTTT
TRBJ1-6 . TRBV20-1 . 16 CSASAGQNSYNSPLHF TGCAGTGCTAGCGCCGGACAGAACTCCTATAATTCACCCCTCCACTTT
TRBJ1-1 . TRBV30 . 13 CAWSVYGNTVAFF TGTGCCTGGAGTGTTTACGGGAACACTGTAGCTTTCTTT
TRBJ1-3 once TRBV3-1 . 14 CASSQAFSGNTIYF TGTGCCAGCAGCCAGGCCTTCTCTGGAAACACCATATATTTT
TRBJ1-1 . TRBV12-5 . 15 CASGLDPGPNTEAFF TGTGCTAGTGGTTTAGATCCGGGACCGAACACTGAAGCTTTCTTT
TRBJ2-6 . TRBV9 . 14 CASSVDDRANVLTF TGTGCCAGCAGCGTAGATGACAGGGCCAACGTCCTGACTTTC
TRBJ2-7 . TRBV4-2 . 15 CASSQDQWVLDEQYF TGTGCCAGCAGCCAAGATCAATGGGTATTGGACGAGCAGTACTTC
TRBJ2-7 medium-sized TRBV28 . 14 CASSKGRNSYEQYF TGTGCCTCGAGCAAGGGACGGAACTCCTACGAGCAGTACTTC
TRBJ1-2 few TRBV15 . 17 CATSRDPWSDKLYGYTF TGTGCCACCAGCAGAGATCCTTGGTCCGATAAGCTCTATGGCTACACCTTC
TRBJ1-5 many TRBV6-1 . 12 CATKRGNQPQHF TGTGCCACCAAGAGGGGCAATCAGCCCCAGCATTTT
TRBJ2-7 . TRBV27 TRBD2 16 CASSLRTSGNVYEQYF TGTGCCAGCAGTCTCCGGACTAGCGGGAATGTCTACGAGCAGTACTTC
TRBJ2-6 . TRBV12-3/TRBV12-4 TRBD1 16 CASSFQQGATSNVLTF TGTGCCAGCAGTTTCCAACAGGGGGCAACTTCCAACGTCCTGACTTTC
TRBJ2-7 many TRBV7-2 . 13 CASSSGQHPEQYF TGTGCCAGCAGCTCGGGACAACACCCCGAGCAGTACTTC
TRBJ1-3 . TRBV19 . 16 CASSASGTISGNTIYF TGTGCCAGTAGTGCCTCCGGGACCATCTCTGGAAACACCATATATTTT
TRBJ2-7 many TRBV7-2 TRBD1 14 CASSRDRGVDEQYF TGTGCCAGCAGCCGGGACAGGGGGGTTGACGAGCAGTACTTC
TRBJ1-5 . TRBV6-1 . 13 CASRSHGDQPQHF TGTGCCAGCAGAAGCCACGGGGATCAGCCCCAGCATTTT
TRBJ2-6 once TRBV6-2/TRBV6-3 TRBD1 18 CASSYYRTGDSGANVLTF TGTGCCAGCAGTTACTACCGGACAGGGGACTCTGGGGCCAACGTCCTGACTTTC
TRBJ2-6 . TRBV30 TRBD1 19 CAWSAYSGTGHSGANVLTF TGTGCCTGGAGTGCATATTCCGGGACAGGCCACTCTGGGGCCAACGTCCTGACTTTC
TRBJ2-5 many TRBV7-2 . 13 CASSLGPGETQYF TGTGCCAGCAGCTTAGGCCCTGGGGAGACCCAGTACTTC
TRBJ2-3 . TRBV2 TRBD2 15 CASSYRTSGTNTQYF TGTGCCAGCAGTTACAGGACTAGCGGGACGAATACGCAGTATTTT
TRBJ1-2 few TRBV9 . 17 CASSDLFTKGANYGYTF TGTGCCAGCAGCGATCTCTTCACCAAGGGGGCTAACTATGGCTACACCTTC
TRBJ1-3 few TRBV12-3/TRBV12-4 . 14 CASSSEVSGNTIYF TGTGCCAGCAGCAGCGAGGTATCTGGAAACACCATATATTTT
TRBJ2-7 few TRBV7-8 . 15 CASRLALHGGNEQYF TGTGCCAGCAGACTAGCCCTCCATGGGGGCAACGAGCAGTACTTC
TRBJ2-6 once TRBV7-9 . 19 CASSQYAGSTLSGANVLTF TGTGCCAGCAGCCAATACGCCGGGAGTACCCTCTCTGGGGCCAACGTCCTGACTTTC
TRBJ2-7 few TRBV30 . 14 CAWNNPPTGPEQYF TGTGCCTGGAATAATCCCCCTACAGGACCCGAGCAGTACTTC
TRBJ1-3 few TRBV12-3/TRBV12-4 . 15 CASSLRGADGNTIYF TGTGCCAGCAGTTTGAGGGGCGCAGACGGAAACACCATATATTTT
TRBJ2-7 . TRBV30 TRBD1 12 CAFGQGNYEQYF TGTGCCTTTGGACAGGGAAACTACGAGCAGTACTTC
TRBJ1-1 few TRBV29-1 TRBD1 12 CSVRQGHTEAFF TGCAGCGTGAGACAGGGTCACACTGAAGCTTTCTTT